Below, 17 T cell receptor beta chains from the same sample are listed, as sequenced in a study of T cells in Graves' hyperthyroidism and ophthalmopathy. Amplified TCR beta CDR3 regions came from RNA transcripts. The HTBI set primed first-round TCR CDR3 RT-PCR. TCRdb reanalysed the multiplex PCR reads using MiXCR and keeps one entry per CDR3 protein. Of about 560,000 distinct CDR3 sequences detected, 16% appear once; the ten largest clones hold around 19%. Sequencing was performed on blood. These receptors all stem from a young woman with Graves' hyperthyroidism.

V gene TRBV28 combines with J gene TRBJ1-2, with D uncertain. Germline V gene data show CDR1 as MDHEN and CDR2 as SYDVKM. The ends were cut back, 5 bases at V and 8 bases at J, with 18 bases in the middle. CDR3 length: 14 amino acids. CDR3 DNA: TGTGCCAGCAGTATTCCCGGGGATTCGAGAGGCTACACCTTC. It encodes CASSIPGDSRGYTF.

This clonotype was seen ten or more times. The CDR3 DNA reads TGTGCCAGCAGTCCTCTTAGCGGGAGGGTATTAGATACGCAGTATTTT. Translation gives CASSPLSGRVLDTQYF. J is TRBJ2-3 and V is TRBV12-3 or TRBV12-4, with 11 positions matching TRBD2. The CDR3 totals 16 residues. The ends lost 5 bases at V and 5 bases at J; junction bases unmatched: 9.

This rearrangement joins TRBV14 to TRBJ2-7; the match to TRBD1 covers 7 bases. CDR3 length: 16 residues. Germline CDR1 and CDR2: SGHDN and FVKESK. J was trimmed by 0 bases and V by 2 bases; bases with no gene match: 7. The CDR3 loop is CASSQMRRGPSYEQYF. The CDR3 region has the DNA TGTGCCAGCAGCCAAATGCGTAGGGGGCCCTCCTACGAGCAGTACTTC.

V gene TRBV28 combines with J gene TRBJ1-3; unclear D gene. V gave up 3 bases and J gave up 16 bases, with 16 bases separating them. Germline CDR1 and CDR2: MDHEN and SYDVKM. The CDR3 loop spans 12 amino acids. The CDR3 spells CASSFYARPVYF. In nucleotides, the CDR3 is TGTGCCAGCAGTTTCTACGCAAGGCCTGTGTATTTT.

Turning to this clonotype: A clone one base away is much larger, so this may be a read error. The chain joins TRBV7-2 to TRBJ2-5, with D perhaps given as TRBD1 or TRBD2 (5 bases each). V gave up 6 bases and J gave up 4 bases, with 15 bases separating them. The CDR3 extends over 14 amino acids. CDR1 is SGHTA, CDR2 FQGNSA, per germline. The CDR3 spells CASRPRVGRETQYF. DNA of the CDR3: TGTGCCAGCAGACCCCGGGTGGGACGAGAGACCCAGTACTTC.

In this sample, this clonotype turned up many times. This chain uses TRBV2 with TRBJ2-1; the D is unclear. The CDR3 consists of 11 residues. Trimming pared 6 bases from V and 6 bases from J, leaving 6 bases between. Germline lookup yields CDR1 SNHLY and CDR2 FYNNEI. The CDR3 DNA reads TGTGCCAGCAGGTGGAGCAATGAGCAGTTCTTC. Translation: CASRWSNEQFF.

The V and J genes are TRBV12-3 or TRBV12-4 and TRBJ2-1, with 7 bases aligning to TRBD2. Trimming removed 6 bases from V and 4 bases from J; junction bases left unmatched: 15. The CDR3 has 17 amino acids. For the CDR3, the DNA is TGTGCCAGCAGACGGGCGGGGGAGCCTGTCCCTTACAATGAGCAGTTCTTC. It is translated as CASRRAGEPVPYNEQFF.

This clonotype came up many times. This sequence joins TRBV2 and TRBJ1-2, with D possibly TRBD1 on 5 matching bases. The CDR3 is made up of 12 amino acids. Deletions cut 6 bases from V and 2 bases from J, with 7 bases between. Germline V CDR1 and CDR2: SNHLY, FYNNEI. The CDR3 sequence is CASSEGNYGYTF. CDR3 nucleotides: TGTGCCAGCAGCGAGGGGAACTATGGCTACACCTTC.

This clonotype appeared a few times. The chain joins TRBV19 to TRBJ1-1, with a weak D call TRBD1 (5 bases). The germline V and J ends were trimmed by 6 bases and 5 bases, with 13 bases remaining between them. Germline V gene lookup returns CDR1 LNHDA and CDR2 SQIVND (reference sequence). CDR3 size: 13 residues. The CDR3, as DNA: TGTGCCAGTAGCGAACAGGTGGGGACTGAAGCTTTCTTT. This codes for CASSEQVGTEAFF.

This clonotype was counted a few times. No DNA is shown, since the ends of the CDR3 on it are uncertain; the CDR3 is the one TCRdb lists. This chain connects TRBV24-1 to TRBJ2-1; the table's D gene call, TRBD1, was not cross checked with the DNA. Looked up from germline, CDR1 is KGHDR and CDR2 is SFDVKD. The CDR3 contains 14 residues when both ends are counted. This CDR3 reads CATSVAWGSREQLF.

The J gene is TRBJ1-2, the V gene TRBV13, with TRBD1 as a possible D gene (6 bases). Germline V gene lookup returns CDR1 PRHDT and CDR2 FYEKMQ (reference sequence). V lost 3 bases, J lost 8 bases, and 19 bases lay in between. The CDR3 runs to 15 residues. CDR3 sequence (DNA): TGTGCCAGCAGCTTCGCTCCTACAGGGTTTAACGGCTACACCTTC. This gives the protein CASSFAPTGFNGYTF.

This clonotype was found many times. CDR3 region: CASSAGGPFNEQFF. Here the CDR3 DNA reads TGTGCCAGCAGCGCGGGAGGGCCCTTCAATGAGCAGTTCTTC. The genes are TRBV11-3 and TRBJ2-1, with TRBD2 matching over 9 bases. Germline V CDR1 and CDR2: SGHNT, YENEEA. Trimming cost V 5 bases and J 6 bases; bases outside gene matches: 5. This CDR3 spans 14 amino acids.

This clonotype was counted between two and nine times. The CDR3 is CSVLTASNTEAFF. Written as DNA, the CDR3 is TGCAGCGTCCTGACAGCCTCCAACACTGAAGCTTTCTTT. The chain couples TRBV29-1 to TRBJ1-1, with D maybe TRBD1 (5 bases). The V end was cut by 6 bases, the J end by 2 bases, with 13 bases between. CDR1 is SQVTM and CDR2 is ANQGSEA in the germline V gene. This CDR3 comprises 13 residues.

This clonotype was seen only a few times. The V and J genes are TRBV18 and TRBJ1-2; 7 bases are shared with TRBD1. V gave up 0 bases and J gave up 6 bases; unmatched junction bases: 7. CDR3 length: 15 residues. CDR1 is KGHSH, CDR2 LQKENI, per germline. The CDR3 protein is CASSPPPTGTNGYTF. DNA of the CDR3: TGTGCCAGCTCACCACCTCCGACAGGGACTAATGGCTACACCTTC.

This clonotype was picked up a small number of times. The chain joins TRBV7-9 to TRBJ2-5; TRBD2 matches at 10 bases. Germline CDR1 is SEHNR and CDR2 is FQNEAQ (reference sequence). CDR3 length: 14 residues. Germline trimming cut 8 bases from V and 4 bases from J; bases unmatched to any gene: 7. This CDR3 reads CASGLAGAGETQYF. Written as DNA, the CDR3 is TGTGCCAGCGGGCTAGCGGGAGCTGGAGAGACCCAGTACTTC. Together with reference TRBV7-9 and TRBJ2-5, the CDR3 gives the full variable domain: DTGVSQNPRHKITKRGQNVTFRCDPISEHNRLYWYRQTLGQGPEFLTYFQNEAQLEKSRLLSDRFSAERPKGSFSTLEIQRTEQGDSAMYLCASGLAGAGETQYFGPGTRLLVL.

V is TRBV6-1 and J is TRBJ2-2; D is unclear. The CDR3 is 13 residues long. V lost 6 bases and J 7 bases, leaving 12 bases between the germline ends. From germline, CDR1 is MNHNS and CDR2 SASEGT. The CDR3 protein is CASSSTRNGELFF. CDR3 bases: TGTGCCAGCAGCTCTACCCGGAACGGGGAGCTGTTTTTT.

With respect to this clonotype: One end of the junction fails to match germline, which may point to a read error. This chain uses TRBV7-2 with TRBJ2-7; 9 nucleotides align to TRBD2. The CDR3 is made up of 20 amino acids. CDR1 is SGHTA and CDR2 is FQGNSA in the germline V gene. This CDR3 reads CASSPRGSSGGREGFYEQCF. The CDR3, as DNA: TGTGCCAGCAGCCCCAGAGGCTCCTCAGGTGGGCGGGAGGGGTTCTACGAGCAGTGCTTC. The whole variable domain, filled in from reference TRBV7-2 and TRBJ2-7, reads GAGVSQSPSNKVTEKGKDVELRCDPISGHTALYWYRQSLGQGLEFLIYFQGNSAPDKSGLPSDRFSAERTGGSVSTLTIQRTQQEDSAVYLCASSPRGSSGGREGFYEQCFGPGTRLTVT.